Below are 20 T cell receptor beta chains sequenced from a single sample in a study of T cells in Graves' hyperthyroidism and ophthalmopathy (dated 2019 in TCRdb). Library generation was performed with multiplex PCR. Sequencing used an Illumina HiSeq 2000. TCR beta CDR3 regions were amplified from RNA transcripts. The TCR CDR3 was subjected to a first round of RT-PCR using the HTBI primer set and the Qiagen OneStep RT-PCR kit. TCRdb reran the public reads through fastp at Q25 and MiXCR, keeping productive beta chains. Every CDR3 protein is listed once, alongside the most common genes and DNA of its rows. For this sample the table gives about 680,000 distinct CDR3 sequences, of which approximately 40% were detected only once. The ten largest clones capture 30% to 40% of the sample. What was sequenced was blood. Receptors were obtained from a woman in her 40s with Graves' hyperthyroidism.

This clonotype was counted ten times or more. The chain joins TRBV7-3 to TRBJ1-1; D is undetermined. CDR1 SGHTA and CDR2 FQGTGA come from the germline V gene. This CDR3 has 13 amino acids. Trimming cost V 5 bases and J 10 bases, with 17 bases left between them. CDR3 DNA sequence: TGTGCCAGCAGCACGTCGGTATACTCACCAGCTTTCTTT. Its translation is CASSTSVYSPAFF.

CDR3 region: CAISGSGEETQYF. CDR3 sequence (DNA): TGTGCCATCAGTGGGTCAGGGGAAGAGACCCAGTACTTC. The genes are TRBV10-3 and TRBJ2-5, with a weak D call TRBD1 (6 bases). The CDR3 consists of 13 residues. Trimming removed 4 bases at V and 3 bases at J, with 9 bases between. CDR1 is ENHRY and CDR2 is SYGVKD in the germline V gene.

V gene TRBV12-3 or TRBV12-4 combines with J gene TRBJ2-7; 8 bases are a match to TRBD1. The CDR3 length is 15 residues. J was trimmed by 4 bases and V by 5 bases; bases with no gene match: 10. The CDR3 nucleotides read TGTGCCAGCAGTCCCAGGACAGGGAGTAATTACGAGCAGTACTTC. Amino acids: CASSPRTGSNYEQYF.

For this clonotype: Relative to the germline gene, one junction end is altered; a read error may explain this. The J gene is TRBJ1-2, the V gene TRBV7-2; D might be TRBD1 (5 bases). This CDR3 contains 15 residues. Germline V CDR1 and CDR2: SGHTA, FQGNSA. The CDR3 coding sequence is TGTGCCAGCAGCGCCCATCAGGGCGTTAACTATGGCTGCACCTTC. The encoded protein is CASSAHQGVNYGCTF.

This clonotype was recorded a few times. This chain uses TRBV20-1 with TRBJ1-6, with TRBD1 matching 12 bases. The ends lost 6 bases at V and 10 bases at J; junction bases unmatched: 16. The CDR3 consists of 17 residues. Germline CDR1 DFQATT, CDR2 SNEGSKA (reference sequence). The CDR3 loop reads CSALVVRDRGLKSPLHF. Here the CDR3 DNA reads TGCAGTGCCCTTGTTGTTCGGGACAGGGGGCTAAAATCACCCCTCCACTTT.

Many counts were recorded for this clonotype. The genes are TRBV7-3 and TRBJ2-7; tentatively, D is TRBD2 (6 bases). CDR1 and CDR2 from the germline V gene are SGHTA and FQGTGA. The CDR3 loop spans 15 amino acids. The V and J ends lost 4 bases and 2 bases respectively, with 15 bases between them. The CDR3 loop reads CASSYAGGPAYEQYF. The DNA of the CDR3 is TGTGCCAGCAGCTACGCCGGGGGACCAGCCTACGAGCAGTACTTC.

The chain is built from TRBV7-2 and TRBJ1-2; D may be TRBD1 (6 bases). Germline V lookup: CDR1 SGHTA, CDR2 FQGNSA. CDR3 length: 15 residues. V was trimmed by 5 bases and J by 4 bases, leaving 17 bases between them. The CDR3 DNA reads TGTGCCAGCAGCCCACTGCGACAGGACACCTATGGCTACACCTTC. It translates to CASSPLRQDTYGYTF.

This clonotype was seen a few times. V and J are TRBV7-3 and TRBJ2-7, with D possibly matching TRBD2 (5 bases). V lost 6 bases, J lost 4 bases, and 13 bases lay in between. This CDR3 is built from 13 residues. Germline V lookup: CDR1 SGHTA, CDR2 FQGTGA. The CDR3 coding sequence is TGTGCCAGCAGTTTCCGACGGGGATACGAGCAGTACTTC. As protein: CASSFRRGYEQYF.

This clonotype was observed at least ten times. The chain's CDR3 is CASSLEGDLVTQYF. CDR3 nucleotides: TGTGCCAGCAGCTTGGAGGGAGACTTGGTGACCCAGTACTTC. V gene TRBV7-2 combines with J gene TRBJ2-5, with a possible D match to TRBD2 (6 bases). The length of the CDR3 is 14 residues. CDR1 SGHTA and CDR2 FQGNSA come from the germline V gene. Deletions cut 3 bases from V and 7 bases from J, with 15 bases between.

This clonotype came up many times. This chain uses TRBV12-3 or TRBV12-4 with TRBJ1-6; D possibly corresponds to TRBD1 (5 bases). V was cut by 9 bases and J by 5 bases, with 11 bases left in between. This CDR3 spans 13 amino acids. The CDR3, as DNA: TGTGCCAGTCACCACAGGCATAATTCACCCCTCCACTTT. Translated, it gives CASHHRHNSPLHF.

About this clonotype itself: A junction boundary mismatches the germline segment, possibly from a read error. The V and J genes are TRBV14 and TRBJ2-5; possibly TRBD1 for D (6 bases). In germline, CDR1 is SGHDN, CDR2 FVKESK. The CDR3 spans 13 residues. Written as DNA, the CDR3 is TGTGCCAGCAGCCAAGAGGTCTCAAGGGGGTACTTCTTC. It is translated as CASSQEVSRGYFF.

In DNA form, the CDR3 reads TGTGCCAGCAGCCGGGCGCGCTATGGCTACACCTTC. The encoded protein is CASSRARYGYTF. The chain carries TRBV7-9 and TRBJ1-2; no clear D. CDR1 is SEHNR and CDR2 is FQNEAQ in the germline V gene (reference sequence). The CDR3 runs to 12 residues. The ends were cut back, 5 bases at V and 4 bases at J, with 8 bases in the middle. Complete variable domain (other parts from reference TRBV7-9 and TRBJ1-2): DTGVSQNPRHKITKRGQNVTFRCDPISEHNRLYWYRQTLGQGPEFLTYFQNEAQLEKSRLLSDRFSAERPKGSFSTLEIQRTEQGDSAMYLCASSRARYGYTFGSGTRLTVV.

The chain combines TRBV2 with TRBJ1-6; D is undetermined. V was pared by 3 bases and J by 11 bases, with 23 bases between. In germline, CDR1 is SNHLY, CDR2 FYNNEI. This CDR3 contains 17 residues. The CDR3 nucleotides are TGTGCCAGCAGTGATTCCACGGGAGGGAGAGTGTCGACACCCCTCCACTTT. It translates to CASSDSTGGRVSTPLHF.

This rearrangement joins TRBV7-8 to TRBJ2-7, with D possibly being TRBD1 or TRBD2 (6 bases each). V dropped 7 bases and J dropped 5 bases, with 18 bases sitting between them. From germline, CDR1 is SGHVS and CDR2 FQNEAQ. CDR3 length: 14 amino acids. The CDR3 spells CASTLGGTLNEQYF. CDR3 nucleotide sequence: TGTGCCAGCACCCTAGGGGGGACCCTCAACGAGCAGTACTTC.

This clonotype was detected a few times. This chain links TRBV10-3 with TRBJ1-2; D gene uncertain. This CDR3 comprises 14 residues. Trimming left V 3 bases short and J 3 bases short, with 11 bases between. Germline CDR1 ENHRY, CDR2 SYGVKD. The CDR3 coding sequence is TGTGCCATCAGTGAACACCAGCCCTACTATGGCTACACCTTC. It codes for CAISEHQPYYGYTF.

This clonotype appeared a few times. The rearrangement joins TRBV6-6 to TRBJ2-7; D is ambiguous. CDR1 is MNHNY and CDR2 is SVGAGI in the germline V gene (reference sequence). The CDR3 spans 12 residues. V lost 3 bases and J lost 7, with 10 bases in between. DNA of the CDR3: TGTGCCAGCAGTTATAGCCTCTCTGAGCAGTACTTC. Translation gives CASSYSLSEQYF.

This clonotype was counted between two and nine times. The CDR3 here is CASSFLDWSNYGYTF. DNA for the CDR3: TGTGCCAGCAGTTTCCTGGATTGGTCTAACTATGGCTACACCTTC. The chain links TRBV12-3 or TRBV12-4 to TRBJ1-2, with D unresolved. The V gene lost 3 bases and the J gene lost 0 bases, with 11 bases spanning the gap. This CDR3 is built from 15 residues.

To note about this clonotype: The limits of the CDR3 on the DNA are not certain, so only TCRdb's listed CDR3 is given. V usage is TRBV12-5 and J usage is TRBJ1-2. Germline assignment: CDR1 LGHNT and CDR2 FRNRAP. The CDR3 is 13 residues long, ends included. CDR3 sequence: CASGFWVASGNTF.

The sample holds a few counts of this clonotype. A read error may explain this, as a much larger clone is one base away. The chain uses TRBV5-5 and TRBJ2-2, with D possibly matching TRBD1 (5 bases). Trimming took off 2 bases at V and 1 base at J, with 6 bases between the two ends. The CDR3 spans 14 residues. The germline V gene encodes CDR1 SGHKS and CDR2 YYEKEE (reference sequence). In DNA form, the CDR3 reads TGTGCCAGCAGCTTCGGACAGAACACCGGGGAGCTGTTTTTT. Encoded protein: CASSFGQNTGELFF.

Comments on this clonotype: This clone may be a read error of a much larger clone one base away. The J gene is TRBJ1-2, the V gene TRBV4-3, with D perhaps TRBD1 (6 bases). V shed 0 bases and J shed 4 bases, with 9 bases lying between them. The CDR3 is 14 residues long. The germline V gene has CDR1 LGHNA and CDR2 YSLEER. CDR3 nucleotide sequence: TGCGCCAGCAGCCAAGACAACAGGGTCTATGGCTACACCTTC. It specifies CASSQDNRVYGYTF.